This T cell receptor (beta chain) was obtained from a study of CD8 T cells in ankylosing spondylitis. Quantitative 5'-RACE with molecular barcodes generated TCR beta libraries. TCRdb used MiXCR to reprocess the 5' RACE reads, holding one entry per CDR3 protein. Of about 450,000 distinct CDR3 sequences in the sample, roughly 27% were seen once. Study-wide results and caveats: Ankylosing spondylitis blood appeared to be characterized by a TCR beta motif of several highly homologous variants. Within matched ankylosing spondylitis synovial fluid, disease-linked clones were reportedly significantly enriched.

Details on this clonotype: The antigen is unknown.

The CDR3 length is 15 residues. The ends were cut back, 4 bases at V and 7 bases at J, with 17 bases in the middle. Germline loops: CDR1 SGHRS, CDR2 YFSETQ. The receptor comes from a male donor with ankylosing spondylitis. The sequencing input was blood, either unsorted or a sorted T cell fraction (not recorded which). V usage is TRBV5-1 and J usage is TRBJ1-4; D unresolved. The CDR3 nucleotides read TGCGCCAGCAGCCCCTCGGGGAGCTACACTGAAAAACTGTTTTTT. Protein: CASSPSGSYTEKLFF.